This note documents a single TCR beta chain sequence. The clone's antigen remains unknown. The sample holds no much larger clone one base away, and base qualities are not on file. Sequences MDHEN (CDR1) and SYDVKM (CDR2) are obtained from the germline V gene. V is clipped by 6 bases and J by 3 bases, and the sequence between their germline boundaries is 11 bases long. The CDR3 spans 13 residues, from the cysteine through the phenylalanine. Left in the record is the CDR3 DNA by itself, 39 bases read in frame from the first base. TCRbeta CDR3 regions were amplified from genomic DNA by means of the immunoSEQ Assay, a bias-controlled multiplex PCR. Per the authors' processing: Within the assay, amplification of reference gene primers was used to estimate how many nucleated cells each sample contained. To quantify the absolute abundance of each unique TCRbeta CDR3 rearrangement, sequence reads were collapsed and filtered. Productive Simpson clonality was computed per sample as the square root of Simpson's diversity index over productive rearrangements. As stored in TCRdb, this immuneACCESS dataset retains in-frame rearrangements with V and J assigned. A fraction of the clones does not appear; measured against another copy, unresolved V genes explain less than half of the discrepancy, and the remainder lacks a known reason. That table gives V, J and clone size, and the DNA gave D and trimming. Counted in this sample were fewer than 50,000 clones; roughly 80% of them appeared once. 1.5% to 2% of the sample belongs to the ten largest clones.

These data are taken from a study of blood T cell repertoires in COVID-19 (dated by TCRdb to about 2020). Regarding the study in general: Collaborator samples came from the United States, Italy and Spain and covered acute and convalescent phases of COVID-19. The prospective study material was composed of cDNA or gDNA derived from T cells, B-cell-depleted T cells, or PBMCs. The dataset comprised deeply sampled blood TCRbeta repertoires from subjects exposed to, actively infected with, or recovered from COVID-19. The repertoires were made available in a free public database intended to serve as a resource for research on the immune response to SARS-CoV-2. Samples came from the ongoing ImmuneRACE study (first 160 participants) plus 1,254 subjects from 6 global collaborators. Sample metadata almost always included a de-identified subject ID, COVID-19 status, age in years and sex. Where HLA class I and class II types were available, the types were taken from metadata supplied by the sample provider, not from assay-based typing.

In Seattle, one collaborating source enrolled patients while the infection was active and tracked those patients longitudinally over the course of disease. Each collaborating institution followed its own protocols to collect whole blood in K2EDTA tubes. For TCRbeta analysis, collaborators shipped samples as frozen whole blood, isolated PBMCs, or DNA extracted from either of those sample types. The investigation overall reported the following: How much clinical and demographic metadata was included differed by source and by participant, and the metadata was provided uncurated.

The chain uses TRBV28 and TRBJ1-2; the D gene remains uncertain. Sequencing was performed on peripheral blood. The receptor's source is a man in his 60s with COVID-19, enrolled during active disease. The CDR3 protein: CASSLDGYYGYTF. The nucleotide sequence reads TGTGCCAGCAGCCTTGACGGGTACTATGGCTACACCTTC.